This TCR beta chain was recorded in a study of early T cells in non-severe SARS-CoV-2 infection. Study background: Chains were not paired, and sequencing was done on bulk RNA from unsorted whole blood. Notes on the study in general: VDJdb-based matching was biased toward anti-spike CD8 responses and missed private and CD4 specificities.

Attached unique molecular identifiers marked individual cDNA molecules. TCRdb re-called the 5' RACE reads through MiXCR, storing one row per CDR3 protein. The repertoire holds more than 85,000 distinct CDR3 sequences, with roughly 15% as singletons. This clonotype came up many times. Its antigen is as yet unknown. V shed 4 bases, J shed 0 bases, and the junction held 18 bases outside the gene matches. The germline gives CDR1 MDHEN, CDR2 SYDVKM. The CDR3 has 21 residues. The J gene is TRBJ2-6, the V gene TRBV28, with 7 positions matching TRBD1. The clonotype was recovered from an adult who was a healthcare worker with PCR-confirmed SARS-CoV-2 infection or an uninfected control (not recorded which). The source material was whole blood. CDR3 region: CASSYFPFRDRDISGANVLTF. CDR3 coding DNA: TGTGCCAGCAGTTACTTCCCTTTCCGGGACAGAGACATCTCTGGGGCCAACGTCCTGACTTTC.